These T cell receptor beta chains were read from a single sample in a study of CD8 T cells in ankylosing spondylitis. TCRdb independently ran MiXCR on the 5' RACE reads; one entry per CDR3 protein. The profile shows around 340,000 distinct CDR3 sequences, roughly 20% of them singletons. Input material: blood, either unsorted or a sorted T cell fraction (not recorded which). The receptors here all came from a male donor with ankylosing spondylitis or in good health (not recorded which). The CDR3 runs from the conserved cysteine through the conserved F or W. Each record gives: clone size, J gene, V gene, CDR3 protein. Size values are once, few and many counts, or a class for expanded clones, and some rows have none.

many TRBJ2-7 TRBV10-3 CAITDGGSYEQYF
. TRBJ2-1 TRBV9 CASSVSWGPNNEQFF
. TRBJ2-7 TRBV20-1 CSARPRATYEQYF
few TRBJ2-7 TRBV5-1 CASSFFLAYEQYF
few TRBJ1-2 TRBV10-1 CASPQIADRANYGYTF
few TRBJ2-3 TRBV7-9 CASSPRTRSTDTQYF
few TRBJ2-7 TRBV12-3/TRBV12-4 CASSEYLTYEQYF
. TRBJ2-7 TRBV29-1 CSALTGRSYEQYF
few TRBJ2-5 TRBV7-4 CASRSKGTPTTQETQYF
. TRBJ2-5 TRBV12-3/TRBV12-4 CASSSGSTGPYF
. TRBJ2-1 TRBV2 CASTRTSRDSYNEQFF
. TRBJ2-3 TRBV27 CASSPGLAGLDTQYF
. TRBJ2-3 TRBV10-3 CAISGREGTDTQYF
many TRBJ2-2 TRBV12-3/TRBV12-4 CASSPRAGELFF
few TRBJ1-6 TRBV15 CATSKELGTGHSPLHF
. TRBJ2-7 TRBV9 CASSPPAGEAYEQYF
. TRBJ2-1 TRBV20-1 CSARSDRGLDEQFF
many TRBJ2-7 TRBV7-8 CASSLLGQGALEQYF
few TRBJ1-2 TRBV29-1 CSVEWAGGFYGYTF
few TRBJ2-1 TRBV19 CASSIFQGALDEQFF
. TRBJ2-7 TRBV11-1 CASSLTTSRQGKLSYEQYF
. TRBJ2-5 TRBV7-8 CASSFLAGSGPKETQYF
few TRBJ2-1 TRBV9 CASSVDGTHDGEQFF
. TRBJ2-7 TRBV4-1 CASSQDPAGDYEQYF
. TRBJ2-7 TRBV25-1 CASSGPDRPYEQYF
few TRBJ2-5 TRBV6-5 CASSYSRAGNRKETQYF
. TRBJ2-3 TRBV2 CAISPSDRGLFGTDTQYF
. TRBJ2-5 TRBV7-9 CASSLGGGPKETQYF
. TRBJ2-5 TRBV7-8 CASSRPGTGFQETQYF
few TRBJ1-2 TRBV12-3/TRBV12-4 CASSPELDFYGYTF
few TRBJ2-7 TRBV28 CASSLDTTYSYEQYF
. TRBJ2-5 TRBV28 CASPIPGAGDGTQYF
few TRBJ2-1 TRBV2 CASGGQGWHEQFF
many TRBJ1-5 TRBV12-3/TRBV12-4 CASTSRDRGNDPQHF
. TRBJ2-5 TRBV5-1 CASSSWGFQETQYF
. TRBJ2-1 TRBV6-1 CASSLLLVGASYNEQFF
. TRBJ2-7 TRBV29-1 CSVNGQGENGYEQYF
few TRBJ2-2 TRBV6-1 CASSSLPTGELFF
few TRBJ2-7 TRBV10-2 CASSDIRDSWEQYF
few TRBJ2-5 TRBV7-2 CASSQTGYKETQYF
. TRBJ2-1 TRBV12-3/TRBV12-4 CASSPPGTSGVNEQFF
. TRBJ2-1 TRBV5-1 CASSLAPTTGGGEQFF
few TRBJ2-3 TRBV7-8 CASSYYGGTTDTQYF
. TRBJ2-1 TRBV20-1 CSAWGIPEQFF
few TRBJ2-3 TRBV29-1 CSVERTGLTDTQYF
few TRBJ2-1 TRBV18 CASSPPRSEQFF
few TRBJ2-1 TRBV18 CASSPTLSGGRGEQFF
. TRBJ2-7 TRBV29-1 CSVVPGDTYEQYF
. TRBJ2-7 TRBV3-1 CASSPRDLGYEQYF
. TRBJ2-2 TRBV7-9 CASSSPESHGELFF
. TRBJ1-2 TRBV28 CASSPPGGGGYGYTF
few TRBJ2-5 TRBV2 CASMRDKTQYF
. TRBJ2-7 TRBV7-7 CASSFTGGAEQYF
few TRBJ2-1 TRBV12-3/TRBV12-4 CASSLRTDSYNEQFF
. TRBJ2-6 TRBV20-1 CSARDVTQSGANVLTF
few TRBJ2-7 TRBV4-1 CASSPSADSSYEQYF
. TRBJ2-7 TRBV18 CASSPSGAGGVDEQYF